At least ten counts were recorded for the clone carrying this T cell receptor (beta chain). Its antigen is undetermined. The time point was: newly diagnosed GD, antithyroid drugs for less than 3 months. PBMC RNA served as the TCR library source. These data are taken from a study of regulatory T cells in long-lasting Graves disease. Trimming pared 2 bases from V and 5 bases from J, leaving 8 bases between. Germline V gene data show CDR1 as SGHRS and CDR2 as YFSETQ. This CDR3 has 12 amino acids. Combining iRepertoire HTBI primers with Arm-PCR of CDR3 regions, the authors built TCR beta libraries. TCRdb processed the multiplex PCR reads anew with MiXCR; each CDR3 protein has one entry. The repertoire has a few hundred thousand distinct CDR3 sequences, 20% to 25% of them found once; the top ten carry approximately 15%. Notes on the study in general: With persistent disease, TRBV28, TRBJ1-2 and TRBJ2-5 were the favored segments.

The TCR was taken from a female donor with Graves disease. Sequences were derived from peripheral blood mononuclear cells (PBMCs), sampled at new diagnosis, from a patient treated with antithyroid drugs. This chain links TRBV5-1 with TRBJ2-7, with no clear D. The CDR3, as DNA: TGCGCCAGCAGCTTAGGACCCGACGAGCAGTACTTC. It encodes CASSLGPDEQYF.